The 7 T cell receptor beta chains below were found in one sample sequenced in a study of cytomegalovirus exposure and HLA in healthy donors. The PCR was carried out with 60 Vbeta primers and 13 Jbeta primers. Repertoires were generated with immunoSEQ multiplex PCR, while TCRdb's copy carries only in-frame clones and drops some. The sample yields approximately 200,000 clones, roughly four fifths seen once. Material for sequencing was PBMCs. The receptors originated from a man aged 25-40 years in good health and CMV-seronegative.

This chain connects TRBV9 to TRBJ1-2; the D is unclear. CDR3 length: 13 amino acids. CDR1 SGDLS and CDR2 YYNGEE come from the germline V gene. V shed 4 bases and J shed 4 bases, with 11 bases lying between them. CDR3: CASSLGGGYGYTF. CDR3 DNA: TGTGCCAGCAGCCTCGGAGGTGGCTATGGCTACACCTTC. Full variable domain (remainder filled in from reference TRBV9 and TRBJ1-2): DSGVTQTPKHLITATGQRVTLRCSPRSGDLSVYWYQQSLDQGLQFLIQYYNGEERAKGNILERFSAQQFPDLHSELNLSSLELGDSALYFCASSLGGGYGYTFGSGTRLTVV.

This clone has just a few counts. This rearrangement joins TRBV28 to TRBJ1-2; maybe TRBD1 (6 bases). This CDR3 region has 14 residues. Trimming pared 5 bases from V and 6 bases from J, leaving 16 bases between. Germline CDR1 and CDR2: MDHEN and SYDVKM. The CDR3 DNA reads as TGTGCCAGCAGTAAGGACAGTCTAGGCAATGGCTACACCTTC. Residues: CASSKDSLGNGYTF.

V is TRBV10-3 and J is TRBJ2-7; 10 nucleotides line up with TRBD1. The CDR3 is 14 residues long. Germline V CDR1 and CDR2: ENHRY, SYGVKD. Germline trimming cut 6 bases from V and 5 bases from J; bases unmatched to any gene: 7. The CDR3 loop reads CAIRPGQGFHEQYF. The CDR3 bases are TGTGCCATCAGACCGGGACAGGGGTTTCACGAGCAGTACTTC.

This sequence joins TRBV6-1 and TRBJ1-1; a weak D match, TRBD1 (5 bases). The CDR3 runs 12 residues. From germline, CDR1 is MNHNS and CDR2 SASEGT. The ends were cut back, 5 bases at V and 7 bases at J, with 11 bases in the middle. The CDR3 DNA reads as TGTGCCAGCAGTCGAGGACACTATGAAGCTTTCTTT. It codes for CASSRGHYEAFF.

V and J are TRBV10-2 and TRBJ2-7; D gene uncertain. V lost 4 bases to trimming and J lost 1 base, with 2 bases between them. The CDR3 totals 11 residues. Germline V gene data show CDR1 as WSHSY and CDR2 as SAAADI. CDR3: CASSVSYEQYF. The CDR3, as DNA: TGCGCCAGCAGTGTATCCTACGAGCAGTACTTC.

CDR3 DNA: TGTGCCAGCAGTGCGGACAGGGGGCAAAGGGAGCAGTACTTC. Amino acids: CASSADRGQREQYF. The gene calls are TRBV6-4 and TRBJ2-7; 11 positions agree with TRBD1. Germline V lookup: CDR1 MRHNA, CDR2 SNTAGT. The CDR3 runs to 14 residues. Trimming at V came to 4 bases and at J to 7 bases, leaving 6 bases not matched to a gene.

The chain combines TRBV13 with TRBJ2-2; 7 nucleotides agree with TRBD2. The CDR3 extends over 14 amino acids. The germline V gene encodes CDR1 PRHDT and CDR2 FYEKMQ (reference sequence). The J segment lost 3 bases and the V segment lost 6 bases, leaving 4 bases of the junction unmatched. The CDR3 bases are TGTGCCAGCAGGTCTCGGGGGGACACCGGGGAGCTGTTTTTT. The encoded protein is CASRSRGDTGELFF.